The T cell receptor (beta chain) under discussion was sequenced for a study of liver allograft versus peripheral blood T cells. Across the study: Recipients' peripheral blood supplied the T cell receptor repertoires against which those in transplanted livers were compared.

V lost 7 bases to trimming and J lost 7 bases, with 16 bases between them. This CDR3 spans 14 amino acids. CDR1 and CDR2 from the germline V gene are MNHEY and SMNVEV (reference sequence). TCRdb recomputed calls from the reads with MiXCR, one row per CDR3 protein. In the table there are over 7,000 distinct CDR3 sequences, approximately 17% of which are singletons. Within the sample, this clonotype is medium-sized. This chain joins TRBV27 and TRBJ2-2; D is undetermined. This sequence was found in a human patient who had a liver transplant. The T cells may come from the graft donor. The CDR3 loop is CASKATLLLGELFF. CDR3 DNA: TGTGCCAGCAAGGCTACTCTTCTGCTCGGGGAGCTGTTTTTT.